This T cell receptor beta chain came from a study of T cell therapy after organ transplantation. Study-wide background: Patients received a median of 1.92 x 10^8 CMV-specific T cells over 2 to 6 infusions.

Profiled with immunoSEQ multiplex PCR; TCRdb holds only in-frame clones, not every one. The table shows 50,000 or so clones, with about 94% occurring only once. Germline lookup yields CDR1 LNHDA and CDR2 SQIVND (reference sequence). The J segment lost 4 bases and the V segment lost 1 base, leaving 4 bases of the junction unmatched. The CDR3 is made up of 14 amino acids. Points on this clone: The antigen is undetermined.

Sequenced here: CD8+ T cells from blood, sampled before autologous CMV-specific T cell therapy. The receptor comes from a human patient who had received a solid organ transplant and had CMV disease. J is TRBJ2-7 and V is TRBV19, with TRBD1 matching over 7 bases. DNA of the CDR3: TGTGCCAGTAGTATAGGAGAGACAGGGTACGAGCAGTACTTC. It encodes CASSIGETGYEQYF.